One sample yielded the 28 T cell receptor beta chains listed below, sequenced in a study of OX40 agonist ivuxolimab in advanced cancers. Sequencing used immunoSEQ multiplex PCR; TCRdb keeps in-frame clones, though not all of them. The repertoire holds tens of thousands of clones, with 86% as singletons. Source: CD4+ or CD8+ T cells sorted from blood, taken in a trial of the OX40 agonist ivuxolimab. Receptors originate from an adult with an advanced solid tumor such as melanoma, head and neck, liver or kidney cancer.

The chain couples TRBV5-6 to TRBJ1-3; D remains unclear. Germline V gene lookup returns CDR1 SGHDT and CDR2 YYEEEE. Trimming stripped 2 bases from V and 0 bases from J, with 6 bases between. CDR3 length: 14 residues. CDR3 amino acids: CASSLWFSGNTIYF. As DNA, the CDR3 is TGTGCCAGCAGCTTATGGTTCTCTGGAAACACCATATATTTT.

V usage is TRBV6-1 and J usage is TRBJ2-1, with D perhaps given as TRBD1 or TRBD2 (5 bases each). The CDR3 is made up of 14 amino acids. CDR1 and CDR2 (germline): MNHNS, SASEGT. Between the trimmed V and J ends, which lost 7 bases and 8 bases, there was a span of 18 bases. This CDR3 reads CASTDGTTFDEQFF. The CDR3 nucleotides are TGTGCCAGCACTGACGGGACCACCTTCGATGAGCAGTTCTTC.

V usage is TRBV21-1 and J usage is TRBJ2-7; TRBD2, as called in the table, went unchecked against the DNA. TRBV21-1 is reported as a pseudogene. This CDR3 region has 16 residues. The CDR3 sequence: CASSNDLAGVIREQYF. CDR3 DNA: TGTGCCAGCAGCAATGATCTAGCGGGAGTTATTCGCGAGCAGTACTTC.

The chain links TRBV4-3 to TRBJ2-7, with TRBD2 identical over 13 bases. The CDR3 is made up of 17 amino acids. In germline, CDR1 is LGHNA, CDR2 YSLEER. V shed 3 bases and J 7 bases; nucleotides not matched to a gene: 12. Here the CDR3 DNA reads TGCGCCAGCAGCCAGCTCACTAGCGGGAGGGCCCCCGGGGAGCAGTACTTC. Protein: CASSQLTSGRAPGEQYF.

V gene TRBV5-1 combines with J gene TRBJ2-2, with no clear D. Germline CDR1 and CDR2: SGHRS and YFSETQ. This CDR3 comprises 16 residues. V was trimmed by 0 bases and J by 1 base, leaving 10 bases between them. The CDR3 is CASSLASLENTGELFF. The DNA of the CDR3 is TGCGCCAGCAGCTTGGCCTCGTTAGAGAACACCGGGGAGCTGTTTTTT.

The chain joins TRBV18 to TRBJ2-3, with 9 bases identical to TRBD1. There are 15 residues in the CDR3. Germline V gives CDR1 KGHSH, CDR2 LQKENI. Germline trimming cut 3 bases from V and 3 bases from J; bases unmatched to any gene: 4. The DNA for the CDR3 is TGTGCCAGCTCACCTCCGGGACAGGGTACAGATACGCAGTATTTT. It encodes CASSPPGQGTDTQYF.

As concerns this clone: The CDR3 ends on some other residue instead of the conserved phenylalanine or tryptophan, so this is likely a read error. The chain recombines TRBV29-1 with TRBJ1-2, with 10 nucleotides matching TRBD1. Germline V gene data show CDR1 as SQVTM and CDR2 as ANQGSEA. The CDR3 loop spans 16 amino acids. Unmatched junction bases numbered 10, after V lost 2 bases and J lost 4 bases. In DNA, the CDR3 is TGCAGCGTTGAAACCTCCGGGACAGGGGTAGGCTATGGCTACACCCTC. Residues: CSVETSGTGVGYGYTL.

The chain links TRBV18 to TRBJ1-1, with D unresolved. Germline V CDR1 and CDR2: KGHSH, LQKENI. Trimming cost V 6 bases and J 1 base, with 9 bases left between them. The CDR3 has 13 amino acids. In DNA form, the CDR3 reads TGTGCCAGCTCCCCCGACGGGAACACTGAAGCTTTCTTT. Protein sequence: CASSPDGNTEAFF.

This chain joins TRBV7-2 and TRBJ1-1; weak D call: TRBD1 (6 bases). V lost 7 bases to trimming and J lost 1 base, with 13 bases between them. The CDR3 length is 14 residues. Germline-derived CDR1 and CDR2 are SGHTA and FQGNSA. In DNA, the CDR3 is TGTGCCAGCAACCGGGGGGCGGCGAACACTGAAGCTTTCTTT. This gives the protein CASNRGAANTEAFF.

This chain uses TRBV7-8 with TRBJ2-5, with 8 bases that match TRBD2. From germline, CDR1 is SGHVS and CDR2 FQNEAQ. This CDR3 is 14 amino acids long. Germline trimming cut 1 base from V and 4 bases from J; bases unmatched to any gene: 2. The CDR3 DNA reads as TGTGCCAGCAGCTTAGGTCTAGCGGGAGAGACCCAGTACTTC. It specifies CASSLGLAGETQYF.

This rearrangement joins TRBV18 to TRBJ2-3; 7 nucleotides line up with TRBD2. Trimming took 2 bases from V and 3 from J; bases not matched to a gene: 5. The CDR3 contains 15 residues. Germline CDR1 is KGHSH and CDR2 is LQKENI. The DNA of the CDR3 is TGTGCCAGCTCACCATGGGAGGGCAAGACAGATACGCAGTATTTT. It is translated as CASSPWEGKTDTQYF.

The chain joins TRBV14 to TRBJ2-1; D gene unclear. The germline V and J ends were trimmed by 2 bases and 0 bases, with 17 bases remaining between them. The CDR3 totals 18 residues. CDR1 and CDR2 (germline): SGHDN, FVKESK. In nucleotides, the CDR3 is TGTGCCAGCAGCCAAAGCTGGGTTTTAAAAAGCTCCTACAATGAGCAGTTCTTC. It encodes CASSQSWVLKSSYNEQFF.

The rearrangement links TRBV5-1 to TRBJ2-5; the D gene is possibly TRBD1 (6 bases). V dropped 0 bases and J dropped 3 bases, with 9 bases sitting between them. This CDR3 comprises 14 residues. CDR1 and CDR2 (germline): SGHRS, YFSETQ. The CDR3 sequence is CASSLGQGKETQYF. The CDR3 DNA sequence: TGCGCCAGCAGCTTGGGGCAGGGGAAAGAGACCCAGTACTTC.

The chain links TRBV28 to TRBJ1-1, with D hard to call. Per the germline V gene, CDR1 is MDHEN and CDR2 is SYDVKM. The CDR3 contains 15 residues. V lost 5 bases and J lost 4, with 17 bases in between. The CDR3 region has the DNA TGTGCCAGCAGTCTTAGACGGACGAAAGGCACTGAAGCTTTCTTT. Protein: CASSLRRTKGTEAFF. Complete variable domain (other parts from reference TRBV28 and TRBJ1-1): DVKVTQSSRYLVKRTGEKVFLECVQDMDHENMFWYRQDPGLGLRLIYFSYDVKMKEKGDIPEGYSVSREKKERFSLILESASTNQTSMYLCASSLRRTKGTEAFFGQGTRLTVV.

The chain's CDR3 is CASSLLANYGYTF. The DNA of the CDR3 is TGTGCCAGCAGCTTGCTGGCTAACTATGGCTACACCTTC. V gene TRBV7-2 combines with J gene TRBJ1-2; D is uncertain. The CDR3 consists of 13 residues. Trimming removed 3 bases from V and 0 bases from J, with 5 bases in between. Germline CDR1 reads SGHTA; CDR2 reads FQGNSA.

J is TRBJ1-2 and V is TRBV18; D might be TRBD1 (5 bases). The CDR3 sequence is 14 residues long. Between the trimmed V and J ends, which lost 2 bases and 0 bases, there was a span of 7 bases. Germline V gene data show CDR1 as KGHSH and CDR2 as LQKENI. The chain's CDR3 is CASSPGHSNYGYTF. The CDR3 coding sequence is TGTGCCAGCTCACCAGGACACTCTAACTATGGCTACACCTTC.

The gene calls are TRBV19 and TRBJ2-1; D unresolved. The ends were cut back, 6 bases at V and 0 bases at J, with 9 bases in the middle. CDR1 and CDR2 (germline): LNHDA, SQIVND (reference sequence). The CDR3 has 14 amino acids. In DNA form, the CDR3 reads TGTGCCAGTAGACCCCTGAGCTCCTACAATGAGCAGTTCTTC. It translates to CASRPLSSYNEQFF.

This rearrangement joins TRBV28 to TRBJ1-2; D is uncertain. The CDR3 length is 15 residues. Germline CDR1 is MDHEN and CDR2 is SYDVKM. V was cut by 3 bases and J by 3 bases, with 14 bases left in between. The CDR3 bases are TGTGCCAGCAGTTTGTTGCAGCCTTCCTACTATGGCTACACCTTC. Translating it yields CASSLLQPSYYGYTF.

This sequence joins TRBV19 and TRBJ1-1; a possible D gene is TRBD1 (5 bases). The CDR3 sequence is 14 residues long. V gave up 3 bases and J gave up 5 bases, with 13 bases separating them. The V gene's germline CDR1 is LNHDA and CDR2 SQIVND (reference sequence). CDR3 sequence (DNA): TGTGCCAGTAGTATCAATAGGGGTGGGACTGAAGCTTTCTTT. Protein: CASSINRGGTEAFF.

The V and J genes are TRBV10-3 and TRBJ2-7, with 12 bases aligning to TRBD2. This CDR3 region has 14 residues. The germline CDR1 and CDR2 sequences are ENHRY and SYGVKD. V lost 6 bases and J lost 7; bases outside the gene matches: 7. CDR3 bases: TGTGCCATCAGCCCGACTAGCGGGAGTTGGGAGCAGTACTTC. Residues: CAISPTSGSWEQYF.

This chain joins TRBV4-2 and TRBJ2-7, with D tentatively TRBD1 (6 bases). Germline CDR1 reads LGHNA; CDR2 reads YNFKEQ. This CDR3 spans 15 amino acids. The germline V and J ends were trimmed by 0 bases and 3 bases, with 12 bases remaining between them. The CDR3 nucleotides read TGTGCCAGCAGCCAAGAGCTCAGGACAGACTACGAGCAGTACTTC. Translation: CASSQELRTDYEQYF.

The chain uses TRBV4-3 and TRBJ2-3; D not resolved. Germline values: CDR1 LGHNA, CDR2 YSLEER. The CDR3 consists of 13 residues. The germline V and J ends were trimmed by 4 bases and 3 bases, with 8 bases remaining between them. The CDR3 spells CASSPRATDTQYF. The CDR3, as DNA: TGCGCCAGCAGCCCTCGGGCAACAGATACGCAGTATTTT.

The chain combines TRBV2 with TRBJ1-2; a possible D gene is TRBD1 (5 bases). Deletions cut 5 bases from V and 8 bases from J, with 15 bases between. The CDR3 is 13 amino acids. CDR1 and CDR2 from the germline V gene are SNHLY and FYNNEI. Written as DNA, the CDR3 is TGTGCCAGCAGTCGGGACGTCCCAGAGGGCTACACCTTC. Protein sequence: CASSRDVPEGYTF.

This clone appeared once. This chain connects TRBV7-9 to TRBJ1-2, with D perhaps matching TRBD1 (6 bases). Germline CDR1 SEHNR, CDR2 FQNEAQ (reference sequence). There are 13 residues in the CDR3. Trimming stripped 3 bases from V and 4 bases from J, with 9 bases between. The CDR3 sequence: CASSLQGLYGYTF. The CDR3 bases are TGTGCCAGCAGCTTGCAGGGGCTCTATGGCTACACCTTC.

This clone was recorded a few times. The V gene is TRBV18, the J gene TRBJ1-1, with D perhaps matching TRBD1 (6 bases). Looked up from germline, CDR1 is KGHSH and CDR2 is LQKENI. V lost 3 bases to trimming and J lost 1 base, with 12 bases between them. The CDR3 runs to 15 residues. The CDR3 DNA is TGTGCCAGCTCACCCCCGGCAGGGGCGAACACTGAAGCTTTCTTT. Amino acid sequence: CASSPPAGANTEAFF.

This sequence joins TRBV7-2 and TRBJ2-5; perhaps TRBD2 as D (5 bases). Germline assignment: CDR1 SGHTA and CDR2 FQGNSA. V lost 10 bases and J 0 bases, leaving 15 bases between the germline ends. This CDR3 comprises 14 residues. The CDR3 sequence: CATRPRDNQETQYF. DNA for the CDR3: TGTGCCACTCGCCCGAGGGATAACCAAGAGACCCAGTACTTC.

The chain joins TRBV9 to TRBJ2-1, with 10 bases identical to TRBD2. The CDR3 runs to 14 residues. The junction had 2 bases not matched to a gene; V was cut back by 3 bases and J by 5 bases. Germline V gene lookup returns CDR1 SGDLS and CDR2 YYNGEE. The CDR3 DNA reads TGTGCCAGCAGCGCTAGCGGGGGTAACAATGAGCAGTTCTTC. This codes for CASSASGGNNEQFF.

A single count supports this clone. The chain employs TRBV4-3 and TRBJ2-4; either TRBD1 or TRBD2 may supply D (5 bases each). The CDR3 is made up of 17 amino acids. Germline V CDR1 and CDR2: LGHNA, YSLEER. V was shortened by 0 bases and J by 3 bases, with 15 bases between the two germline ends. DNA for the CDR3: TGCGCCAGCAGCCAAGAATTTGGGACCGATAACAAAAACATTCAGTACTTC. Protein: CASSQEFGTDNKNIQYF.